These T cell receptor beta chains were read from a single sample in a study of cytomegalovirus exposure and HLA in healthy donors. Profiled with immunoSEQ multiplex PCR; TCRdb holds only in-frame clones, not every one. The data show under 250,000 clones, with about 81% seen just once and roughly 7.4% held by the top ten. Sequenced: PBMCs. The receptors come from a woman in her fifties or sixties in good health and CMV-seropositive. Both conserved end residues are part of each CDR3. The D gene is left open where the match is weak. The size entry is marked missing in some rows and otherwise reads once, few, many or a size class.

V gene,J gene,D gene,clone size,CDR3 DNA,CDR3 protein
TRBV5-4,TRBJ1-1,-,-,TGTGCCAGCAGCTTGGCCGGTCTCTCAGGGGACACTGAAGCTTTCTTT,CASSLAGLSGDTEAFF
TRBV30,TRBJ2-7,TRBD2,few,TGTGCCTTAACAAGACGGGAGGTGAAACACGAGCAGTACTTC,CALTRREVKHEQYF
TRBV28,TRBJ2-7,-,-,TGTGCCAGCAGCCACAGGACCCTCTCCTACGAGCAGTACTTC,CASSHRTLSYEQYF
TRBV4-1,TRBJ2-7,TRBD2,-,TGCGCCAGCAGCCAAGGTCCGGGAGGGCCCAACGAGCAGTACTTC,CASSQGPGGPNEQYF
TRBV2,TRBJ1-2,-,-,TGTGCCAGCAGTGGACAGGACGGCCAAGGCTACACCTTC,CASSGQDGQGYTF
TRBV5-1,TRBJ1-2,-,few,TGCGCCAGCAGCTTGGCGACAGTTAACTATGGCTACACCTTC,CASSLATVNYGYTF
TRBV6-4,TRBJ2-1,-,-,TGTGCCAGCAGTGACTCGACGGGAGATGAGCAGTTCTTC,CASSDSTGDEQFF
TRBV28,TRBJ1-2,-,once,TGTGCCAGCAGTCTCGGGGGTAACTATGGCTACACCTTC,CASSLGGNYGYTF
TRBV20-1,TRBJ2-1,-,few,TGCAGTGCTGGGGCGATTGAGCAGTTCTTC,CSAGAIEQFF
TRBV28,TRBJ2-7,TRBD1,-,TGTGCCAGCAGTTCGCAACAGGGGTTGGTTAGTAGCGAGCAGTACTTC,CASSSQQGLVSSEQYF
TRBV7-9,TRBJ2-3,-,once,TGTGCCAGCAGCTACTCCGGGGAGGCAGATACGCAGTATTTT,CASSYSGEADTQYF
TRBV5-1,TRBJ1-1,-,-,TGCGCCAGCAGCTTGAAAACAGGGAACACTGAAGCTTTCTTT,CASSLKTGNTEAFF
TRBV7-6,TRBJ2-6,-,few,TGTGCCAGCAGCCCCAGGGGAGGGGCCAACGTCCTGACTTTC,CASSPRGGANVLTF
TRBV4-1,TRBJ2-3,TRBD2,-,TGCGCCAGCAGCCATCCCCTAGCGGGAGGGAGCACAGATACGCAGTATTTT,CASSHPLAGGSTDTQYF
TRBV27,TRBJ2-1,-,once,TGTGCCAGCAGCCGCCCAATGGCCGCACGGGAGTTCTTC,CASSRPMAAREFF
TRBV4-1,TRBJ2-6,TRBD1,-,TGCGCCAGCAGCCAACCACGACAGGGGGCGTTTGCTGGGGCCAACGTCCTGACTTTC,CASSQPRQGAFAGANVLTF
TRBV4-1,TRBJ1-2,TRBD1,-,TGCGCCAGCAGCTCTGAGGGGGCTTCGGGTGGCTACACCTTC,CASSSEGASGGYTF
TRBV5-1,TRBJ2-3,-,-,TGCGCCAGCAGTCATAGCGTATCAACTCGCACAGATACGCAGTATTTT,CASSHSVSTRTDTQYF
TRBV28,TRBJ1-1,-,once,TGTGCCAGCCCGATCCACAGGGACCCCCTGAACACTGAAGCTTTCTTT,CASPIHRDPLNTEAFF
TRBV10-1,TRBJ2-5,TRBD1,once,TGCGCCAGCAGTAGCAACAGGGGGCGAGAAGAGACCCAGTACTTC,CASSSNRGREETQYF
TRBV2,TRBJ1-5,-,few,TGTGCCAGCAGTGACAGGGGTGTTCAGCCCCAGCATTTT,CASSDRGVQPQHF
TRBV5-1,TRBJ1-3,-,-,TGCGCCAGCAGCTTTGGTAAATCGGTACACACCATATATTTT,CASSFGKSVHTIYF
TRBV4-1,TRBJ2-1,TRBD2,once,TGCGCCAGCAGCCAAGATAGGACTAGTTCCTACAATGAGCAGTTCTTC,CASSQDRTSSYNEQFF
TRBV7-2,TRBJ1-1,TRBD1,few,TGTGCCAGCAGCTTAGGTAGGGGGCGTCTGAGCACTGAAGCTTTCTTT,CASSLGRGRLSTEAFF
TRBV9,TRBJ2-1,TRBD2,-,TGTGCCAGCAGCGTAGGAGGGACTAGCCCCATAAACCCCTTGTTCTTC,CASSVGGTSPINPLFF
TRBV7-2,TRBJ2-3,-,once,TGTGCCAGCAGCTTAGTCTGGGCCTACACAGATACGCAGTATTTT,CASSLVWAYTDTQYF
TRBV5-1,TRBJ2-5,TRBD2,few,TGCGCCAGCAGCTCTAGCGGGAGGACCCAAGAGACCCAGTACTTC,CASSSSGRTQETQYF
TRBV9,TRBJ2-3,-,-,TGTGCCAGCAGCGTAGAGGTAGGGGGGGGCACAGATACGCAGTATTTT,CASSVEVGGGTDTQYF
TRBV6-1,TRBJ2-1,-,-,TGTGCCAGCAGTGACTATGCAAAAAATGAGCAGTTCTTC,CASSDYAKNEQFF
TRBV28,TRBJ2-3,-,-,TGTGCCAGCAGTTCCGACAGCTACCTCACAGATACGCAGTATTTT,CASSSDSYLTDTQYF
TRBV4-2,TRBJ1-4,-,-,TGTGCCAGCAGCCAAGTGGGAACCACCAAGACAGTCGAACTGTTTTTT,CASSQVGTTKTVELFF
TRBV9,TRBJ1-1,-,-,TGTGCCAGCAGCGGCCGGTCCCTTGGGGGGGGCACTGAAGCTTTCTTT,CASSGRSLGGGTEAFF
TRBV29-1,TRBJ2-1,TRBD1,-,TGCAGCGCCATATATCGGACAGGGGGCGGTCAGCAGTTCTTC,CSAIYRTGGGQQFF
TRBV25-1,TRBJ2-3,TRBD2,-,TGTGCCAGCACCCGGACTAGCGGCACAGATACGCAGTATTTT,CASTRTSGTDTQYF
TRBV19,TRBJ2-3,-,-,TGTGCCAGTACTCCGGGGTACCATACAGATACGCAGTATTTT,CASTPGYHTDTQYF
TRBV11-3,TRBJ2-7,-,-,TGTGCCAGCAGCCAGGACTCCAGCTCCTACGAGCAGTACTTC,CASSQDSSSYEQYF
TRBV20-1,TRBJ2-7,TRBD1,-,TGCAGTGCTAGTGGGGGACAGTTC,CSASGGQF
TRBV7-8,TRBJ1-5,-,-,TGTGCCAGCAGCTTAGCAGGGCGAGGGAGCAATCGGCCCCAGCATTTT,CASSLAGRGSNRPQHF
TRBV12-5,TRBJ2-7,-,-,TGTGCTAGTGGTTTTTTGCAGGGCCACGAGCAGTACTTC,CASGFLQGHEQYF
TRBV5-6,TRBJ1-4,TRBD1,-,TGTGCCAGCAGCCGGACAGGGGCCGGGGCTAATGAAAAACTGTTTTTT,CASSRTGAGANEKLFF
TRBV18,TRBJ2-7,-,once,TGTGCCAGCTCACTTAGCGGAGGGGTCTACGAGCAGTACTTC,CASSLSGGVYEQYF
TRBV27,TRBJ2-2,-,-,TGTGCCAGCAGTCAGGGAAACGGGGAGCTGTTTTTT,CASSQGNGELFF
TRBV5-1,TRBJ2-2,-,-,TGCGCCGCCCGAGAGGGTGTGGGCACCGGGGAGCTGTTTTTT,CAAREGVGTGELFF
TRBV7-9,TRBJ1-1,-,-,TGTGCCAGCAGCCTATCAGCGGGGATGAACACTGAAGCTTTCTTT,CASSLSAGMNTEAFF
TRBV29-1,TRBJ2-2,TRBD2,-,TGCAGCGTTGGAGGTTTGGGGGGGATAGTCGGGGAGCTGTTTTTT,CSVGGLGGIVGELFF
TRBV28,TRBJ2-7,-,-,TGTGCCAGCAGTTTATCTTCCAGGGGAGGGAACGAGCAGTACTTC,CASSLSSRGGNEQYF
TRBV27,TRBJ1-3,TRBD1,-,TGTGCCAGCAGATCCCCGGGACAGGGAAACACCATATATTTT,CASRSPGQGNTIYF
TRBV5-1,TRBJ2-7,TRBD1,-,TGCGCCAGCAGCGGGGGACAGAGCTACTACGAGCAGTACTTC,CASSGGQSYYEQYF
TRBV27,TRBJ2-1,TRBD2,-,TGTGCCAGCAGTACATCGATGACTGGGGGGGAATACAATGAGCAGTTCTTC,CASSTSMTGGEYNEQFF
TRBV5-4,TRBJ2-2,TRBD1,-,TGTGCCAGCGGGGGACAGGGAGGGTACACCGGGGAGCTGTTTTTT,CASGGQGGYTGELFF
TRBV4-2,TRBJ2-1,-,-,TGTGCCAGCAGCCAAGATTTTAGTGAGCAGTTCTTC,CASSQDFSEQFF
TRBV19,TRBJ2-7,TRBD1,-,TGTGCCAGTAGTATAGGGGACAGGAGGTCCTACGAGCAGTACTTC,CASSIGDRRSYEQYF